These T cell receptor beta chains were read from a single sample in a study of T-cell reconstitution after alpha-beta-depleted transplantation in children. MiXCR was run by TCRdb on the PCR reads, yielding one entry per CDR3 protein. The data contain more than 200,000 distinct CDR3 sequences, approximately 19% of them singletons. Specimen: PBMCs, mostly from graft donor cells, collected 360 days after TCRalphabeta/CD19-depleted stem cell transplant. The receptors shown here come from a male patient aged 2-15 years who had a stem cell transplant for acute lymphoblastic leukemia, so the T cells may come from the graft donor. The CDR3 runs from the conserved cysteine through the conserved F or W. The D gene is left open where the match is weak. A row's size may be missing; if present it is once, few, many or a size class.

TRBD1 | TRBJ1-5 | - | TRBV5-5 | TGTGCCAGCAGCTTATTTGGGACAGGGGGGTACAATCAGCCCCAGCATTTT | CASSLFGTGGYNQPQHF
- | TRBJ1-1 | few | TRBV14 | TGTGCCAGCAGCTGGACAGAGAACACTGAAGCTTTCTTT | CASSWTENTEAFF
TRBD2 | TRBJ2-1 | few | TRBV2 | TGTGCCAGCGCCTACTCAGCGGGGGGGCCCAATGAGCAGTTCTTC | CASAYSAGGPNEQFF
- | TRBJ1-6 | - | TRBV5-5 | TGTGCCAGCAGCCGGGCTGACTCCTATAATTCACCCCTCCACTTT | CASSRADSYNSPLHF
- | TRBJ1-5 | few | TRBV12-3/TRBV12-4 | TGTGCCAGCACCAGGGGTAGCAATCAGCCCCAGCATTTT | CASTRGSNQPQHF
TRBD2 | TRBJ2-1 | - | TRBV12-3/TRBV12-4 | TGTGCCAGCAGTTTGTGGACTAGCGAGTACAATGAGCAGTTCTTC | CASSLWTSEYNEQFF
- | TRBJ2-5 | many | TRBV10-2 | TGCGCCAGCAGTCGGACCGGATTGGGAGAGACCCAGTACTTC | CASSRTGLGETQYF
TRBD1 | TRBJ1-2 | - | TRBV27 | TGTGCCAGCAGTGACAGGGGGGATGGCTACACCTTC | CASSDRGDGYTF
- | TRBJ2-4 | few | TRBV27 | TGTGCCAGCAGTTCCCGGGACCGACTGAACATTCAGTACTTC | CASSSRDRLNIQYF
- | TRBJ2-7 | - | TRBV5-1 | TGCGCCAGCGGGGTTAGCGGTGGCGAGCAGTACTTC | CASGVSGGEQYF
- | TRBJ2-7 | - | TRBV18 | TGTGCCAGCCATCCCACTGGGGAAATTGGGTCCGAGCAGTACTTC | CASHPTGEIGSEQYF
- | TRBJ1-2 | - | TRBV12-3/TRBV12-4 | TGTGCCAGCAGTTTACCCCAGACCCTATACGGGGACTATGGCTACACCTTC | CASSLPQTLYGDYGYTF
TRBD2 | TRBJ2-5 | few | TRBV29-1 | TGCAGCGTTGTCCTCACTAGCGGGGGCTACCAAGAGACCCAGTACTTC | CSVVLTSGGYQETQYF
- | TRBJ1-5 | few | TRBV12-3/TRBV12-4 | TGTGCCAGCAGCTCCCCAGGAGACCAGCCCCAGCATTTT | CASSSPGDQPQHF
TRBD1 | TRBJ2-1 | few | TRBV6-2/TRBV6-3 | TGTGCCAGCAGCTCCGGACAGGGAAGTTGGAATGAGCAGTTCTTC | CASSSGQGSWNEQFF
- | TRBJ1-1 | - | TRBV5-5 | TGTGCCAGCAGCTTGCTTTCGACAGACTTAGCTGAAGCTTTCTTT | CASSLLSTDLAEAFF
- | TRBJ2-7 | few | TRBV12-3/TRBV12-4 | TGTGCCAGCAGTTTACGATGGCAGCCCTACGAGCAGTACTTC | CASSLRWQPYEQYF
TRBD1 | TRBJ1-1 | - | TRBV20-1 | TGCAGTGCTAGAGAGGGTACAGGGGGCAAAACCGAAGCTTTCTTT | CSAREGTGGKTEAFF
- | TRBJ2-7 | few | TRBV5-1 | TGCGCCAGCAGCTTAGACTATGGGTACGCGCAGTACTTC | CASSLDYGYAQYF
- | TRBJ2-7 | few | TRBV2 | TGTGCCAGCAGTGAGGCGGGGCCGGGGGGCGGGCAGTACTTC | CASSEAGPGGGQYF
- | TRBJ2-7 | - | TRBV6-1 | TGTGCCAGCGCCGAGGGGGGTTCTCGCTCCTACGAGCAGTACTTC | CASAEGGSRSYEQYF
- | TRBJ2-5 | few | TRBV13 | TGTGCCAGCAGAAGCATAACCCAAGAGACCCAGTACTTC | CASRSITQETQYF
TRBD1 | TRBJ1-3 | - | TRBV7-6 | TGTGCCAGCAGCTTTTACAGGGGACGGCCTGGAAACACCATATATTTT | CASSFYRGRPGNTIYF